This T cell receptor beta chain is from a study of T-cell memory formation after mild COVID-19. Study-wide background: TCR clusters were largely donor specific. General study points: CD4+ contracting clones were found mainly in CM and EM, and CD8+ ones in EMRA.

A few counts support this clonotype. The antigen is undetermined. Trimming took 0 bases from V and 2 from J, leaving 12 bases between them. Germline-derived CDR1 and CDR2 are KGHSH and LQKENI. The CDR3 sequence is 16 residues long. Barcoded TCR alpha and TCR beta cDNA libraries with UMIs came from 5'RACE using constant-segment primers. TCRdb re-derived calls from the 5' RACE reads in MiXCR, one entry per CDR3 protein. The profile shows 350,000 to 450,000 distinct CDR3 sequences, 28% of them singletons. The material sequenced was PBMCs or a T cell subset sorted from them (not recorded which). The V and J genes are TRBV18 and TRBJ2-3; a possible D gene is TRBD2 (5 bases). The receptor was derived from an adult woman who had mild COVID-19 (a few samples of this study predate the infection). Cell type and time point are not known. CDR3: CASSPPSAENTDTQYF. CDR3 sequence (DNA): TGTGCCAGCTCACCACCGTCAGCGGAAAACACAGATACGCAGTATTTT. Filled out from reference TRBV18 and TRBJ2-3, the complete variable domain reads NAGVMQNPRHLVRRRGQEARLRCSPMKGHSHVYWYRQLPEEGLKFMVYLQKENIIDESGMPKERFSAEFPKEGPSILRIQQVVRGDSAAYFCASSPPSAENTDTQYFGPGTRLTVL.